This TCR beta chain was retrieved from a study of Graves' ophthalmopathy and Graves' hyperthyroidism. Germline V gene sequence: CDR1 MGHRA, CDR2 YSYEKL. Trimming took 4 bases from V and 4 from J, leaving 10 bases between them. The CDR3 has 13 residues. Amplification from RNA transcripts yielded the TCR beta CDR3 regions. A first-round RT-PCR used HTBI primers, followed by a second-round multiplex PCR. A single record per CDR3 protein comes from TCRdb applying MiXCR to the multiplex PCR reads. In the table there are hundreds of thousands of distinct CDR3 sequences, roughly 20% of which are singletons. This TCR was recovered from a woman between 18 and 30 years old with stable Graves' hyperthyroidism. Some clones in this sample may be carry-over from other donors' samples. Sequenced: peripheral blood. This sequence joins TRBV4-1 and TRBJ2-5, with TRBD2 as a possible D gene (5 bases). In DNA, the CDR3 is TGCGCCAGCAGCCCACTAGTACGAGAGACCCAGTACTTC. It is translated as CASSPLVRETQYF.